Below, one T cell receptor (beta chain) is given with its context. Being one base from a much bigger clone, this may be a read error. In the source study's methods: Clinicopathological groups supplied CDR3 differences that were used to build a distant-metastasis classifier for papillary thyroid cancer. TCRdb ran MiXCR on the PCR reads. The V and J calls shown here were made by TCRdb, not taken from the authors' results. The sample has around 20,000 clones, approximately 11% seen once. Thyroid surgery was preceded by no treatment in any patient. The data are from a study of metastatic and nonmetastatic thyroid tumors. Germline V gene data show CDR1 as MDHEN and CDR2 as SYDVKM. The CDR3 is made up of 16 amino acids.

The TCR originated in a female donor with papillary thyroid cancer or a benign thyroid nodule (not recorded which). Some clones in this sample may be carry-over from other donors' samples. Material: blood. The V call is TRBV28, the J call TRBJ1-5; D is unresolved. CDR3 DNA sequence: TGCGCCAGCAGTTTGAGCGGAAAGGGTCGCAATCAGCCCCAGCATTTT. This gives the protein CASSLSGKGRNQPQHF.